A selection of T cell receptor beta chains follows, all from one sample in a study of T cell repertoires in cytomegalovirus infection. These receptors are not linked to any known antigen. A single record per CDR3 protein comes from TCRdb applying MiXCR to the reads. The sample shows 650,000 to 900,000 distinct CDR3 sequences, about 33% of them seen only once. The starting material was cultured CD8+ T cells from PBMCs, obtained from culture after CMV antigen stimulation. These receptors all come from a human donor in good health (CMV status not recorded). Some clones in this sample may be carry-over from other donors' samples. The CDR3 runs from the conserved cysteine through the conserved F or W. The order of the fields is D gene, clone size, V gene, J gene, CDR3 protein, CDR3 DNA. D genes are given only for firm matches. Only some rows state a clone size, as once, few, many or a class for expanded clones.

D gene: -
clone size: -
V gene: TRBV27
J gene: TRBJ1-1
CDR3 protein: CASSSQIVLDTEAFF
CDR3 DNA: TGTGCCAGCAGTTCACAGATTGTCTTGGACACTGAAGCTTTCTTT

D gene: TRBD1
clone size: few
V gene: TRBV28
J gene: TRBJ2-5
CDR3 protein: CASSSPGGWIPQETQYF
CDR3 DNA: TGTGCCAGCAGTTCCCCAGGGGGCTGGATCCCACAAGAGACCCAGTACTTC

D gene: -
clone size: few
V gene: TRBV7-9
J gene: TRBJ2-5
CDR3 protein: CASSLEGPEEETQYF
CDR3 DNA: TGTGCCAGCAGCTTAGAAGGACCCGAGGAGGAGACCCAGTACTTC

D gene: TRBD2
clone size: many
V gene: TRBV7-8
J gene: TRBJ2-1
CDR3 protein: CASTLRTSVFVNEQFF
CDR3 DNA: TGTGCCAGCACCCTCCGCACTAGCGTGTTTGTGAATGAGCAGTTCTTC

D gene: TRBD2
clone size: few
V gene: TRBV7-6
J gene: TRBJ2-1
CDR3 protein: CASRASGGRDNEQFF
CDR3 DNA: TGTGCCAGCAGGGCAAGCGGGGGGCGCGACAATGAGCAGTTCTTC

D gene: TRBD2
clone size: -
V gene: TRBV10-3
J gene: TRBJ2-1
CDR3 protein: CALTAGAGYNEQFF
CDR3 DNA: TGTGCCCTCACAGCGGGGGCAGGTTACAATGAGCAGTTCTTC

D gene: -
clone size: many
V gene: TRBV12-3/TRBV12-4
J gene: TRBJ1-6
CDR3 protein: CASSWTATDSPLHF
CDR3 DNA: TGTGCCAGCAGTTGGACAGCGACAGATTCACCCCTCCACTTT

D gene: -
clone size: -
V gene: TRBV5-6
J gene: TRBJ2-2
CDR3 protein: CASSLLRGQTGELFF
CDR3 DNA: TGTGCCAGCAGCTTATTGCGGGGCCAAACCGGGGAGCTGTTTTTT

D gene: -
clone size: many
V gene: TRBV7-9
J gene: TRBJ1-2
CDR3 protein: CASSLSAGEETKNYGYTF
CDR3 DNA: TGTGCCAGCAGCTTATCGGCGGGGGAGGAAACCAAAAACTATGGCTACACCTTC

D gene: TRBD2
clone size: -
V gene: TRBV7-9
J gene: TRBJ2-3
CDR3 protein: CASSPRLAGGPEDTQYF
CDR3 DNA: TGTGCCAGCAGCCCTCGACTAGCGGGGGGGCCCGAAGATACGCAGTATTTT

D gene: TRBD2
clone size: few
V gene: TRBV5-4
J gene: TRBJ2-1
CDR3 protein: CAGRPSGSNEQFF
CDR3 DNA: TGTGCCGGGAGGCCTAGCGGGAGTAATGAGCAGTTCTTC

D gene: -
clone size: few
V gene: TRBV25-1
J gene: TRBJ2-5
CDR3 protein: CASSSPYRDPRGETQYF
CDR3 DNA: TGTGCCAGCAGTTCCCCTTACCGGGACCCTAGGGGAGAGACCCAGTACTTC

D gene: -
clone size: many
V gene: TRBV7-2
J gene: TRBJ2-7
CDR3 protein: CASSFGAGSGYEQYF
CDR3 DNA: TGTGCCAGCAGCTTCGGTGCGGGGAGCGGCTACGAGCAGTACTTC

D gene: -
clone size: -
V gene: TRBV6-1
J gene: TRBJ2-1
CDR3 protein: CASLDYNEQFF
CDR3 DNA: TGTGCCAGCCTCGACTACAATGAGCAGTTCTTC

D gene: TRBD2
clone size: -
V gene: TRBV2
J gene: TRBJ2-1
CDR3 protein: CASGYRLTSEINNEQFF
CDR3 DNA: TGTGCCAGCGGCTACCGTTTGACTAGCGAGATAAACAATGAGCAGTTCTTC

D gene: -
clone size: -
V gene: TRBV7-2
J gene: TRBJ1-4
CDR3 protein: CASRAENEKLFF
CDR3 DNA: TGTGCCAGCAGGGCAGAGAATGAAAAACTGTTTTTT

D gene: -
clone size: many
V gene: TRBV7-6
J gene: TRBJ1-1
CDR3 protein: CASSLDYGTVMNTEAFF
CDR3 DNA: TGTGCCAGCAGCTTAGACTACGGGACTGTCATGAACACTGAAGCTTTCTTT

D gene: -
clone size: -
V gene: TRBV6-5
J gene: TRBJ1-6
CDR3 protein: CASSRGSGNSPLHF
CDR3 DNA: TGTGCCAGCAGCAGAGGGTCCGGTAATTCACCCCTCCACTTT

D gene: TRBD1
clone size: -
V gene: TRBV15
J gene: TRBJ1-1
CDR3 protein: CATSSSSGGLDTEAFF
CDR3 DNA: TGTGCCACCAGCAGCAGTTCAGGGGGCCTCGACACTGAAGCTTTCTTT

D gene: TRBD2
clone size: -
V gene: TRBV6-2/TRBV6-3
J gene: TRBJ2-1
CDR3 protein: CASSGTSHSEQFF
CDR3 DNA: TGTGCCAGCAGCGGGACTAGTCATAGTGAGCAGTTCTTC

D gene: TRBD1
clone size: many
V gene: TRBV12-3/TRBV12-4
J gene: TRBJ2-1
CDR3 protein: CASIFQATGVLNEQFF
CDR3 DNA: TGTGCCAGCATATTCCAGGCGACAGGGGTTTTGAATGAGCAGTTCTTC

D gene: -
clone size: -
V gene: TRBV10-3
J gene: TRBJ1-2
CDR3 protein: CAISDIPAGNYGYTF
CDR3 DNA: TGTGCCATCAGTGATATTCCAGCAGGGAACTATGGCTACACCTTC

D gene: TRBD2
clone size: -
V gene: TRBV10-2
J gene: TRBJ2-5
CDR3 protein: CASSDGTSVWQETQYF
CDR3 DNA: TGCGCCAGCAGTGATGGGACTAGCGTGTGGCAAGAGACCCAGTACTTC

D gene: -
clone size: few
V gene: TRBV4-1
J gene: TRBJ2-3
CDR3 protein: CASSRVIASGTDTQYF
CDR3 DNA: TGCGCCAGCAGCCGCGTGATTGCTAGTGGCACAGATACGCAGTATTTT

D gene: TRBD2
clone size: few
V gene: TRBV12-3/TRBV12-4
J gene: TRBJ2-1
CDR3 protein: CASSSRGLGYEQFF
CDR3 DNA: TGTGCCAGCAGTTCGAGAGGACTAGGGTATGAGCAGTTCTTC

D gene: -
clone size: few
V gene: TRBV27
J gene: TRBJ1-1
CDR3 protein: CASSLFSGARTEAFF
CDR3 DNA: TGTGCCAGCAGTTTATTCTCGGGGGCGCGAACTGAAGCTTTCTTT

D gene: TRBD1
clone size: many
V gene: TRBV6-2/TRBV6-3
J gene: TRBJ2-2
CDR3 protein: CASTRDRFGELFF
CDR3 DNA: TGTGCCAGCACCCGGGACAGGTTTGGGGAGCTGTTTTTT

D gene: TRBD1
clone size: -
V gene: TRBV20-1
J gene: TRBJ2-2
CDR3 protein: CSASPWTGAIGELFF
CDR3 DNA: TGCAGTGCTTCACCTTGGACAGGGGCGATCGGGGAGCTGTTTTTT